Listed here are 2 T cell receptor beta chains from one sample, sequenced in a study of post-analysis software for immune sequencing data. General study findings and limits: About five TRBV segments (TRBV5-6, TRBV5-1 and TRBV20-1 among them) occurred more frequently in patients than in controls.

Carried by the TCR beta cDNA libraries were unique molecular identifiers. TCRdb reprocessed the PCR reads with MiXCR, giving one entry per CDR3 protein. This table holds about 820,000 distinct CDR3 sequences, about 57% found once. Which antigens these TCRs recognize remains unknown. The specimen was blood. Source of these receptors: a girl aged 10 to 17 with multiple sclerosis.

The chain carries TRBV2 and TRBJ2-1; the D is unclear. Per germline, CDR1 SNHLY and CDR2 FYNNEI. Trimming took 3 bases from V and 3 from J, leaving 15 bases between them. The length of the CDR3 is 16 residues. For the CDR3, the DNA is TGTGCCAGCAGTGAGGATAACTCTCTACGCTACAATGAGCAGTTCTTC. Residues: CASSEDNSLRYNEQFF.

CDR3 sequence reads: CASSLLRSQLNYGYTF. The CDR3 DNA sequence: TGTGCCAGCAGCTTGCTGAGGAGCCAACTCAACTATGGCTACACCTTC. This chain uses TRBV5-6 with TRBJ1-2; D ambiguous. CDR3 length: 16 amino acids. V dropped 1 base and J dropped 2 bases, with 15 bases sitting between them. CDR1 and CDR2 (germline): SGHDT, YYEEEE.